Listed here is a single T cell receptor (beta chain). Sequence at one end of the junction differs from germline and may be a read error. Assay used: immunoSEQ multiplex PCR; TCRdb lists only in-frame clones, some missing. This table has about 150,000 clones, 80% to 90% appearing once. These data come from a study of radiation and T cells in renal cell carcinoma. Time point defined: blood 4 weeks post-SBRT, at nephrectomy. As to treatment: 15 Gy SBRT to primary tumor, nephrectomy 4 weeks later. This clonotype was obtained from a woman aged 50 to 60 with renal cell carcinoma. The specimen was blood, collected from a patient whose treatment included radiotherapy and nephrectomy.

For the CDR3, the DNA is TGTGCTAGTAATCCTCTCGATACCGCGAACACCGGGGAGCTGTTTTTT. Its translation is CASNPLDTANTGELFF. This chain links TRBV19 with TRBJ2-2; the D is unclear. Germline values: CDR1 LNHDA, CDR2 SQIVND (reference sequence). This CDR3 region has 16 residues.